The 29 T cell receptor beta chains reported below all come from one sample, sequenced in a study of cytomegalovirus exposure and HLA in healthy donors. 13 Jbeta primers and 60 Vbeta primers were used for the PCR. Produced via immunoSEQ multiplex PCR; TCRdb's table is partial and in-frame only. The sample has 50,000 to 60,000 clones, about 84% seen once. The sequencing sample was made of PBMCs. These receptors all come from a female donor in good health and CMV-seronegative.

V gene TRBV6-5 combines with J gene TRBJ1-5; TRBD1 might be the D (5 bases). CDR1 and CDR2 from the germline V gene are MNHEY and SVGAGI. The CDR3 consists of 14 residues. V lost 5 bases and J 4 bases, leaving 12 bases between the germline ends. CDR3 protein: CASSGGWGNQPQHF. In DNA form, the CDR3 reads TGTGCCAGCAGTGGGGGGTGGGGGAATCAGCCCCAGCATTTT.

The chain carries TRBV7-2 and TRBJ1-5; no clear D gene. V lost 1 base and J 5 bases, leaving 9 bases between the germline ends. The CDR3 contains 14 residues. Germline CDR1 reads SGHTA; CDR2 reads FQGNSA. CDR3: CASSLVFRDQPQHF. CDR3 coding DNA: TGTGCCAGCAGCTTAGTCTTTCGTGATCAGCCCCAGCATTTT.

The gene calls are TRBV19 and TRBJ2-1, with D possibly TRBD2 on 7 matching bases. The V and J ends lost 5 bases and 1 base respectively, with 15 bases between them. This CDR3 has 16 residues. Germline loops: CDR1 LNHDA, CDR2 SQIVND (reference sequence). The CDR3 DNA is TGTGCCAGTAGTGCGAGGGGGGGGCTGTCCTACAATGAGCAGTTCTTC. Translating gives CASSARGGLSYNEQFF.

The rearrangement links TRBV7-3 to TRBJ2-2; weak D call: TRBD1 (6 bases). Trimming cost V 3 bases and J 3 bases, with 11 bases left between them. This CDR3 has 15 amino acids. CDR1 and CDR2 from the germline V gene are SGHTA and FQGTGA. CDR3 sequence (DNA): TGTGCCAGCAGCTTGCGGACAGTGGACACCGGGGAGCTGTTTTTT. Protein product: CASSLRTVDTGELFF.

This chain connects TRBV6-5 to TRBJ2-7; 8 bases are a match to TRBD1. V was clipped by 0 bases and J by 2 bases; unmatched bases: 6. The CDR3 length is 16 residues. Germline CDR1 and CDR2: MNHEY and SVGAGI. Here the CDR3 reads CASSYSRQGLTYEQYF. As DNA, the CDR3 is TGTGCCAGCAGTTACTCGAGACAGGGGTTAACCTACGAGCAGTACTTC.

The chain is built from TRBV30 and TRBJ1-6; D call uncertain. The CDR3 contains 15 residues. V dropped 4 bases and J dropped 5 bases, with 15 bases sitting between them. Germline V gives CDR1 GTSNPN, CDR2 SVGIG (reference sequence). The CDR3 protein is CAWTESGFNNSPLHF. In DNA form, the CDR3 reads TGTGCCTGGACGGAAAGCGGATTTAATAATTCACCCCTCCACTTT.

The chain is built from TRBV27 and TRBJ2-6; D is possibly TRBD2 (5 bases). V lost 3 bases, J lost 4 bases, and 13 bases lay in between. CDR1 and CDR2 (germline): MNHEY, SMNVEV (reference sequence). This CDR3 region has 16 residues. DNA for the CDR3: TGTGCCAGCAGTTTGACGGGGATAGAGGGGGCCAACGTCCTGACTTTC. Protein: CASSLTGIEGANVLTF.

This clone was found a few times. J is TRBJ2-7 and V is TRBV6-5; the D is unclear. Germline V gene data show CDR1 as MNHEY and CDR2 as SVGAGI. The ends were cut back, 6 bases at V and 3 bases at J, with 6 bases in the middle. The CDR3 sequence is 11 residues long. CDR3 protein: CASRAGYEQYF. CDR3 coding DNA: TGTGCCAGCAGAGCCGGCTACGAGCAGTACTTC.

The DNA for the CDR3 is TGTGCCAGCAGTTTTAGCTCCTATAATTCACCCCTCCACTTT. Its translation: CASSFSSYNSPLHF. This chain links TRBV25-1 with TRBJ1-6; no clear D gene. The CDR3 is 14 residues long. CDR1 and CDR2 from the germline V gene are MGHDK and SYGVNS. V was cut by 5 bases and J by 0 bases, with 5 bases left in between.

The chain has TRBV11-2 and TRBJ2-2; weak D call: TRBD2 (6 bases). Germline loops: CDR1 SGHAT, CDR2 FQNNGV. The CDR3 is made up of 14 amino acids. The V end lost 11 bases, the J end lost 3 bases, and 16 bases lay between the germline ends. CDR3: CALRRSGYTGELFF. The DNA of the CDR3 is TGTGCCCTTCGAAGGAGCGGGTACACCGGGGAGCTGTTTTTT.

The chain joins TRBV30 to TRBJ2-1, with a possible D match to TRBD2 (5 bases). Germline CDR1 GTSNPN, CDR2 SVGIG (reference sequence). V lost 0 bases, J lost 0 bases, and 9 bases lay in between. This CDR3 has 15 amino acids. This chain's CDR3 is CAWSVASNSYNEQFF. In DNA form, the CDR3 reads TGTGCCTGGAGTGTAGCTAGCAACTCCTACAATGAGCAGTTCTTC. The full variable domain, with the rest looked up from reference TRBV30 and TRBJ2-1, is SQTIHQWPATLVQPVGSPLSLECTVEGTSNPNLYWYRQAAGRGLQLLFYSVGIGQISSEVPQNLSASRPQDRQFILSSKKLLLSDSGFYLCAWSVASNSYNEQFFGPGTRLTVL.

The chain couples TRBV25-1 to TRBJ2-7, with TRBD2 matching 10 bases. From germline, CDR1 is MGHDK and CDR2 SYGVNS. The CDR3 sequence is 15 residues long. Losses at the gene ends were 5 bases for V and 1 base for J; bases not matched to a gene: 5. CDR3 DNA sequence: TGTGCCAGCAGTTATAGCGGGGGGAAGTCCTACGAGCAGTACTTC. Translating it yields CASSYSGGKSYEQYF.

V usage is TRBV9 and J usage is TRBJ2-2, with a weak D call TRBD2 (7 bases). Germline CDR1 SGDLS, CDR2 YYNGEE. The ends were cut back, 0 bases at V and 0 bases at J, with 15 bases in the middle. CDR3 length: 18 amino acids. The CDR3 is CASSVALRGRTNTGELFF. Here the CDR3 DNA reads TGTGCCAGCAGCGTAGCCCTGCGGGGGCGTACGAACACCGGGGAGCTGTTTTTT.

The V gene is TRBV4-1, the J gene TRBJ2-2, with 10 bases matching TRBD2. CDR1 and CDR2 from the germline V gene are MGHRA and YSYEKL. V trimming: 2 bases; J trimming: 4 bases; junction bases outside the gene matches: 4. CDR3 size: 16 residues. The CDR3 spells CASSQRSGGATGELFF. Written as DNA, the CDR3 is TGCGCCAGCAGCCAAAGGAGCGGGGGGGCCACCGGGGAGCTGTTTTTT.

This chain joins TRBV7-9 and TRBJ1-2; D may be TRBD1 (6 bases). The V end lost 5 bases, the J end lost 2 bases, and 21 bases lay between the germline ends. Germline V lookup: CDR1 SEHNR, CDR2 FQNEAQ (reference sequence). This CDR3 spans 17 amino acids. CDR3 nucleotide sequence: TGTGCCAGCAGCGCCCGAGGGGGTTGGGTTGAAAACTATGGCTACACCTTC. This sequence encodes CASSARGGWVENYGYTF.

V usage is TRBV7-2 and J usage is TRBJ1-2; a weak D match, TRBD1 (5 bases). Trimming removed 7 bases from V and 8 bases from J, with 17 bases in between. The CDR3 length is 13 residues. Germline-derived CDR1 and CDR2 are SGHTA and FQGNSA. Here the CDR3 DNA reads TGTGCCAGCACCCCTCCGGGGGTCCGGGGCTACACCTTC. Its protein product is CASTPPGVRGYTF.

This chain links TRBV4-2 with TRBJ2-7; maybe TRBD1 (6 bases). V was clipped by 4 bases and J by 3 bases, with 13 bases between them. Per germline, CDR1 LGHNA and CDR2 YNFKEQ. This CDR3 has 14 residues. The CDR3 here is CASSRRDTYYEQYF. The CDR3 nucleotides read TGTGCCAGCAGCCGCCGGGACACCTACTACGAGCAGTACTTC.

The chain employs TRBV7-2 and TRBJ2-6; D is perhaps TRBD2 (7 bases). Germline CDR1 reads SGHTA; CDR2 reads FQGNSA. The V and J ends lost 1 base and 9 bases respectively, with 13 bases between them. This CDR3 region has 15 residues. CDR3 in DNA: TGTGCCAGCAGCTTAGGCGGGGGCTTCAACAACGTCCTGACTTTC. It specifies CASSLGGGFNNVLTF.

The DNA of the CDR3 is TGTGCCAGCAGCCGAGGGACAAGGAGGGAGCTGTTTTTT. As protein: CASSRGTRRELFF. The chain uses TRBV9 and TRBJ2-2; TRBD1 is a possible D gene (6 bases). The V gene lost 4 bases and the J gene lost 9 bases, with 13 bases spanning the gap. CDR3 length: 13 amino acids. The germline V gene has CDR1 SGDLS and CDR2 YYNGEE. The whole variable domain, remainder taken from reference TRBV9 and TRBJ2-2, is DSGVTQTPKHLITATGQRVTLRCSPRSGDLSVYWYQQSLDQGLQFLIQYYNGEERAKGNILERFSAQQFPDLHSELNLSSLELGDSALYFCASSRGTRRELFFGEGSRLTVL.

The chain combines TRBV7-9 with TRBJ1-2; 7 positions agree with TRBD1. With 5 bases clipped from V and 4 bases from J, the junction kept 10 bases outside the gene matches. The CDR3 runs 15 residues. Germline CDR1 is SEHNR and CDR2 is FQNEAQ (reference sequence). DNA for the CDR3: TGTGCCAGCAGCCCCCCCGGGACAGCCCCCTATGGCTACACCTTC. Amino acid sequence: CASSPPGTAPYGYTF.

V is TRBV18 and J is TRBJ1-1; TRBD1 might be the D (6 bases). Trimming took off 5 bases at V and 2 bases at J, with 12 bases between the two ends. The CDR3 consists of 14 residues. Germline V gene lookup returns CDR1 KGHSH and CDR2 LQKENI. This CDR3 reads CASSALDSNTEAFF. CDR3 coding DNA: TGTGCCAGCTCAGCATTGGACAGCAACACTGAAGCTTTCTTT.

A word on this clone: The junction departs from the called germline gene at one end, perhaps through a read error. The chain joins TRBV7-7 to TRBJ2-3; 14 bases are shared with TRBD2. This CDR3 comprises 16 residues. Germline CDR1 and CDR2: SSHAT and FNYEAQ (reference sequence). CDR3 sequence reads: CASSAGLAGGRDTQYF. CDR3 DNA sequence: TGTGCTAGCAGCGCCGGACTAGCGGGGGGCCGGGATACGCAGTATTTT.

This clone was seen a handful of times. This chain uses TRBV19 with TRBJ2-1, with a possible D match to TRBD2 (5 bases). CDR1 is LNHDA and CDR2 is SQIVND in the germline V gene (reference sequence). Trimming shortened V by 3 bases and J by 9 bases, and 9 bases separated the two germline ends. The CDR3 length is 12 residues. The CDR3 sequence is CASSIRGSEQFF. CDR3 coding DNA: TGTGCCAGTAGTATTCGAGGGAGTGAGCAGTTCTTC.

The chain combines TRBV2 with TRBJ2-7; D perhaps matches TRBD1 (5 bases). In germline, CDR1 is SNHLY, CDR2 FYNNEI. V lost 4 bases and J lost 3, with 13 bases in between. The CDR3 loop spans 14 amino acids. CDR3 bases: TGTGCCAGCAGTGCCGACAGAAATCGCTACGAGCAGTACTTC. Translated, it gives CASSADRNRYEQYF.

CDR3 amino acids: CASSLWGTGGSFEKLFF. The CDR3 DNA sequence: TGTGCCAGCAGTTTATGGGGGACAGGGGGCTCTTTTGAAAAACTGTTTTTT. V and J are TRBV27 and TRBJ1-4; 12 bases are a match to TRBD1. CDR1 is MNHEY and CDR2 is SMNVEV in the germline V gene (reference sequence). The CDR3 runs 17 residues. V was clipped by 1 base and J by 7 bases; unmatched bases: 7.

The rearrangement uses TRBV5-1 and TRBJ2-7; TRBD1 aligns across 7 bases. The CDR3 is made up of 16 amino acids. Germline CDR1 SGHRS, CDR2 YFSETQ. Trimming removed 1 base from V and 3 bases from J; junction bases left unmatched: 10. The CDR3: CASSLRSRDRDYEQYF. CDR3 in DNA: TGCGCCAGCAGCTTGAGATCGAGGGACAGAGACTACGAGCAGTACTTC.

The chain joins TRBV4-1 to TRBJ1-2; perhaps TRBD1 as D (5 bases). The CDR3 has 16 residues. The germline gives CDR1 MGHRA, CDR2 YSYEKL. Trimming shortened V by 0 bases and J by 4 bases, and 15 bases separated the two germline ends. CDR3: CASSQEGGPGGYGYTF. Here the CDR3 DNA reads TGCGCCAGCAGCCAAGAGGGAGGCCCGGGGGGCTATGGCTACACCTTC.

The chain uses TRBV27 and TRBJ1-2, with 8 positions matching TRBD1. The CDR3 spans 15 residues. Trimming at V came to 5 bases and at J to 6 bases, leaving 11 bases not matched to a gene. From germline, CDR1 is MNHEY and CDR2 SMNVEV (reference sequence). CDR3 amino acids: CASSPRRTGTDGYTF. In DNA form, the CDR3 reads TGTGCCAGCAGTCCCCGGCGGACAGGGACAGATGGCTACACCTTC.

The gene calls are TRBV5-1 and TRBJ1-1; no firm D call. CDR3 length: 15 residues. V was cut by 4 bases and J by 0 bases, with 13 bases left in between. The germline gives CDR1 SGHRS, CDR2 YFSETQ. In DNA form, the CDR3 reads TGCGCCAGCAGCCCCAGAGGCACGTTGAACACTGAAGCTTTCTTT. It specifies CASSPRGTLNTEAFF.